A selection of T cell receptor beta chains follows, all from one sample in a study of blood T cell repertoires in COVID-19. Libraries were prepared by immunoSEQ multiplex PCR; TCRdb keeps only in-frame clonotypes and omits some of them. This table has more than 350,000 clones, about 88% appearing once. Sequenced: PBMCs or T cells enriched from blood (not recorded which). These TCRs come from a woman under 30 who had been exposed to COVID-19. The CDR3 runs from the conserved cysteine through the conserved F or W. Each record gives: clone size, J gene, V gene, D gene, CDR3 DNA, CDR3 protein. D genes are given only for firm matches. Clone size appears in some rows only: once, few, many, or a class for an expanded clone.

size: .; J: TRBJ1-2; V: TRBV4-2; D: TRBD1; DNA: TGTGCCAGCAGCCAGGGACAGGGGTATGGCTACACCTTC; CDR3: CASSQGQGYGYTF
size: .; J: TRBJ2-1; V: TRBV30; D: TRBD2; DNA: TGTGCCTGGAGTTCTGGGACTAGTTTTCGCAATGAGCAGTTCTTC; CDR3: CAWSSGTSFRNEQFF
size: .; J: TRBJ1-6; V: TRBV5-1; D: .; DNA: TGCGCCAGCAGCTTGGAGCCGGGAGGAGGATCACCCCTCCACTTT; CDR3: CASSLEPGGGSPLHF
size: .; J: TRBJ1-2; V: TRBV4-3; D: .; DNA: TGCGCCAGCAGCCAAGGCGGGGGGTATGGCTACACCTTC; CDR3: CASSQGGGYGYTF
size: .; J: TRBJ1-2; V: TRBV4-2; D: .; DNA: TGTGCCAGCAGCCAAGAGGGGGCGGCTGGCTACACCTTC; CDR3: CASSQEGAAGYTF
size: .; J: TRBJ1-1; V: TRBV18; D: .; DNA: TGTGCCAGCTCTCGGGGACTTGGGGACACTGAAGCTTTCTTT; CDR3: CASSRGLGDTEAFF
size: .; J: TRBJ1-2; V: TRBV14; D: .; DNA: TGTGCCAGCAGCCAAGGGACAGCCACCAACCGGCTCTCCTTC; CDR3: CASSQGTATNRLSF
size: .; J: TRBJ1-2; V: TRBV19; D: .; DNA: TGTGCCAGTAGTATCCTAAGGGGAGGCTACACCTTC; CDR3: CASSILRGGYTF
size: .; J: TRBJ2-5; V: TRBV19; D: TRBD2; DNA: TGTGCCAGTAGTATAGGGCCTGGCGGGGGGGCCCAAGAGACCCAGTACTTC; CDR3: CASSIGPGGGAQETQYF
size: .; J: TRBJ1-2; V: TRBV4-1; D: .; DNA: TGCGCCAGCAGCCAAGATGGGAGCGAACCCGCAGATGGCTACACCTTC; CDR3: CASSQDGSEPADGYTF
size: .; J: TRBJ1-1; V: TRBV6-2/TRBV6-3; D: TRBD1; DNA: TGTGCCAGCAGCCGACAGGGGGCTTCGTCAAACACTGAAGCTTTCTTT; CDR3: CASSRQGASSNTEAFF
size: .; J: TRBJ1-5; V: TRBV6-5; D: TRBD1; DNA: TGTGCCAGCAAGCGAGGACAGGGGCTCAATCAGCCCCAGCATTTT; CDR3: CASKRGQGLNQPQHF
size: .; J: TRBJ2-6; V: TRBV5-1; D: TRBD1; DNA: TGCGCCAGCAGCGTTGGGACAGGGGGACGATCTGGGGCCAACGTCCTGACTTTC; CDR3: CASSVGTGGRSGANVLTF
size: .; J: TRBJ1-1; V: TRBV5-8; D: TRBD1; DNA: TGTGCCAGCAGCCCAAGGACAGGGAGACTCAGCACTGAAGCTTTCTTT; CDR3: CASSPRTGRLSTEAFF
size: .; J: TRBJ1-4; V: TRBV18; D: TRBD1; DNA: TGTGCCAGCCGTGGACAGGGGGAAAAACTGTTTTTT; CDR3: CASRGQGEKLFF
size: .; J: TRBJ2-5; V: TRBV7-2; D: TRBD2; DNA: TGTGCCAGCAGCTCATTAGCGGGGGGGGCCGTTGAGACCCAGTACTTC; CDR3: CASSSLAGGAVETQYF
size: .; J: TRBJ2-7; V: TRBV28; D: TRBD2; DNA: TGTGCCAGCAGTTTGCCCCCCAGCGGGATAGACATCTACGAGCAGTACTTC; CDR3: CASSLPPSGIDIYEQYF
size: .; J: TRBJ2-5; V: TRBV18; D: TRBD1; DNA: TGTGCCAGCTCACGGACAGGTATCTCTGCAGAGACCCAGTACTTC; CDR3: CASSRTGISAETQYF
size: .; J: TRBJ2-1; V: TRBV18; D: TRBD2; DNA: TGTGCCAGCTCACCACCCGAACTAGCGGGAGCAGGAGAGCAGTTCTTC; CDR3: CASSPPELAGAGEQFF
size: few; J: TRBJ1-3; V: TRBV10-1; D: .; DNA: TGCGCCAGCAGCCGGGACAACTCTGGAAACACCATATATTTT; CDR3: CASSRDNSGNTIYF
size: .; J: TRBJ1-6; V: TRBV7-2; D: TRBD1; DNA: TGTGCCAGCAGCCCCTACAGGGGAAATTCACCCCTCCACTTT; CDR3: CASSPYRGNSPLHF
size: .; J: TRBJ2-6; V: TRBV24-1; D: TRBD2; DNA: TGTGCCACCAGTGAACAGGGACTAGCGGGGAGCTCTGGGGCCAACGTCCTGACTTTC; CDR3: CATSEQGLAGSSGANVLTF
size: .; J: TRBJ2-1; V: TRBV28; D: .; DNA: TGTGCCAGCACCCCTACCGGGACTCCCTCATACAATGAGCAGTTCTTC; CDR3: CASTPTGTPSYNEQFF
size: once; J: TRBJ1-6; V: TRBV19; D: .; DNA: TGTGCCAGCTCGCCCAGGGAGGGTGCACCCCTCCACTTT; CDR3: CASSPREGAPLHF
size: once; J: TRBJ2-1; V: TRBV4-1; D: TRBD1; DNA: TGCGCCAGCAGACAAACAGGGGGAACAGAGCAGTTCTTC; CDR3: CASRQTGGTEQFF
size: once; J: TRBJ1-5; V: TRBV29-1; D: .; DNA: TGCAGCGCCTTCTCGGGAATTAAGGATCAGCCCCAGCATTTT; CDR3: CSAFSGIKDQPQHF
size: .; J: TRBJ1-1; V: TRBV6-5; D: TRBD1; DNA: TGTGCCAGCAGTTACTCTGGACAGGTGAACACTGAAGCTTTCTTT; CDR3: CASSYSGQVNTEAFF
size: .; J: TRBJ1-1; V: TRBV18; D: TRBD1; DNA: TGTGCCAGCTCACCATATCCGACAGGGGTCGCCGGGGTTACTGAAGCTTTCTTT; CDR3: CASSPYPTGVAGVTEAFF
size: .; J: TRBJ2-1; V: TRBV6-1; D: TRBD2; DNA: TGTGCCAGCAGTGAAATGGCGGGGGCCTACAATGAGCAGTTCTTC; CDR3: CASSEMAGAYNEQFF
size: .; J: TRBJ2-3; V: TRBV4-1; D: TRBD2; DNA: TGCGCCAGCAGCCCGGGGACTAGCTTCACCGTGGAACCCACAGATACGCAGTATTTT; CDR3: CASSPGTSFTVEPTDTQYF
size: .; J: TRBJ2-2; V: TRBV28; D: .; DNA: TGTGCCAGCAGTTTAAGGCGGGCTACCGGGGAGCTGTTTTTT; CDR3: CASSLRRATGELFF
size: .; J: TRBJ1-3; V: TRBV28; D: .; DNA: TGTGCCAGTTTAGAAAGTGAGTCTGGAAACACCATATATTTT; CDR3: CASLESESGNTIYF
size: .; J: TRBJ1-4; V: TRBV12-2; D: .; DNA: TGTGCAAGTCGCTCCCGACAGGGGGAAAAACTGTTTTTT; CDR3: CASRSRQGEKLFF
size: .; J: TRBJ2-1; V: TRBV15; D: .; DNA: TGTGCCACCAGCGCCCAGGACAATGAGCAGTTCTTC; CDR3: CATSAQDNEQFF
size: .; J: TRBJ1-2; V: TRBV9; D: TRBD1; DNA: TGTGCCAGCAGCGCGGGACAGCTCTATGGCTACACCTTC; CDR3: CASSAGQLYGYTF
size: .; J: TRBJ1-2; V: TRBV10-3; D: .; DNA: TGTGCCATCAGTTTAGGGGCCGGCTACACCTTC; CDR3: CAISLGAGYTF
size: .; J: TRBJ2-1; V: TRBV27; D: TRBD2; DNA: TGTGCCAGCAGTCGCCTAGCGGGCCTGTACAATGAGCAGTTCTTC; CDR3: CASSRLAGLYNEQFF
size: .; J: TRBJ1-4; V: TRBV28; D: .; DNA: TGTGCCAGCAGTTTTATACAGGGTGCAGCAACTAATGAAAAACTGTTTTTT; CDR3: CASSFIQGAATNEKLFF